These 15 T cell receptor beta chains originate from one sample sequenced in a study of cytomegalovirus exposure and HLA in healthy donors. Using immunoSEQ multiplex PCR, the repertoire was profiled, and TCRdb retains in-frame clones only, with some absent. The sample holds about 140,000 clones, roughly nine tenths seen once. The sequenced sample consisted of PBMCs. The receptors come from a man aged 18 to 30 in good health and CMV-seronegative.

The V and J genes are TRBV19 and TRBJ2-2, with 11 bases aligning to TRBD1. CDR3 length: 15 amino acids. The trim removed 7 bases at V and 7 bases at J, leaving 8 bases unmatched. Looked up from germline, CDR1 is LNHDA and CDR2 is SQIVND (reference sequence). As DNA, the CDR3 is TGTGCCAGTACCTTGGACAGGGGGCGCGTCGGGGAGCTGTTTTTT. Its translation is CASTLDRGRVGELFF.

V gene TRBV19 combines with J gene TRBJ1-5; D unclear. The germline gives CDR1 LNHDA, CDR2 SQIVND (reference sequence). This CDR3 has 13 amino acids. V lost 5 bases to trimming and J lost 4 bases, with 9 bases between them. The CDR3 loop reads CASSRVRNQPQHF. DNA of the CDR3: TGTGCCAGTAGTCGGGTTAGGAATCAGCCCCAGCATTTT.

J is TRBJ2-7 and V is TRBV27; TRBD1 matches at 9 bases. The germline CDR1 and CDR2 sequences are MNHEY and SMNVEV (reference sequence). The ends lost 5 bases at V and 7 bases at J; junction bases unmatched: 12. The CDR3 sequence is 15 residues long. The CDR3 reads CASSNPGQGTKEQYF. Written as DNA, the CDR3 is TGTGCCAGCAGTAATCCGGGACAGGGCACTAAGGAGCAGTACTTC.

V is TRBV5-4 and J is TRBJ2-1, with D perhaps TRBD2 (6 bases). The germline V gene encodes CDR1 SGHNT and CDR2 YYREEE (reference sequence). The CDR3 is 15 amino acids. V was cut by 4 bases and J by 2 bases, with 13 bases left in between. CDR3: CASSQTSSAYNEQFF. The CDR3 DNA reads TGTGCCAGCAGCCAGACTAGTTCGGCCTACAATGAGCAGTTCTTC.

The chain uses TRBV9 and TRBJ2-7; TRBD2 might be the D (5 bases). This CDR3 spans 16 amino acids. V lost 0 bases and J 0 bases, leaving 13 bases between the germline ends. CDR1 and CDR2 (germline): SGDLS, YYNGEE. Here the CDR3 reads CASSVGGPHASYEQYF. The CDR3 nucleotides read TGTGCCAGCAGCGTAGGAGGGCCCCACGCCTCCTACGAGCAGTACTTC.

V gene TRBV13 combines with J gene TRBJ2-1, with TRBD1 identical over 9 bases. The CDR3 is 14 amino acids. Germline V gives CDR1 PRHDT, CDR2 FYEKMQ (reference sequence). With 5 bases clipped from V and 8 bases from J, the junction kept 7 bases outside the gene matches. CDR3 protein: CASSQGTGSDEQFF. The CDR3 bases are TGTGCCAGCAGCCAAGGGACAGGGTCCGATGAGCAGTTCTTC.

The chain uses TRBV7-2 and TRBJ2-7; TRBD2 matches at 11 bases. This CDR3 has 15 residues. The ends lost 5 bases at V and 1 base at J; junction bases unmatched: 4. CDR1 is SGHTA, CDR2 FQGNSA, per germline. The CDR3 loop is CASSQVAGGSYEQYF. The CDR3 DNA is TGTGCCAGCAGCCAGGTAGCGGGAGGGTCCTACGAGCAGTACTTC.

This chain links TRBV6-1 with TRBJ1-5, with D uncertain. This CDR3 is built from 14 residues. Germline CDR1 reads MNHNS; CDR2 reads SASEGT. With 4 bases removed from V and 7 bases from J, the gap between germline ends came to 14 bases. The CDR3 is CASSVVRERQPQHF. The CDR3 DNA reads TGTGCCAGCAGTGTGGTGAGGGAGAGACAGCCCCAGCATTTT.

Here the CDR3 DNA reads TGTGCCAGCAGGGGGGGCACTGAAGCTTTCTTT. Encoded protein: CASRGGTEAFF. V and J are TRBV6-5 and TRBJ1-1, with D tentatively TRBD1 (5 bases). This CDR3 spans 11 amino acids. The V end lost 6 bases, the J end lost 4 bases, and 6 bases lay between the germline ends. Germline V CDR1 and CDR2: MNHEY, SVGAGI.

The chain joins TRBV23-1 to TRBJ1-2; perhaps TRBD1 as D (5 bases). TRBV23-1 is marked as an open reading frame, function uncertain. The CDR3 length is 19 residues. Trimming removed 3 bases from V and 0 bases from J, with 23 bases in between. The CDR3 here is CASSHIPPGGTKANYGYTF. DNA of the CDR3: TGCGCCAGCAGTCATATCCCGCCCGGGGGAACAAAGGCTAACTATGGCTACACCTTC.

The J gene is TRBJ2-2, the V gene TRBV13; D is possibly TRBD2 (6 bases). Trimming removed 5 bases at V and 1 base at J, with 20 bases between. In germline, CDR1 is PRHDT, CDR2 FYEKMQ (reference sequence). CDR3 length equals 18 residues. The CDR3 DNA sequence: TGTGCCAGCAGCGCCCTCTTGCACGGGGGAGGGAACACCGGGGAGCTGTTTTTT. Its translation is CASSALLHGGGNTGELFF. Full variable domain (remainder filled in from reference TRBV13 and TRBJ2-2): AAGVIQSPRHLIKEKRETATLKCYPIPRHDTVYWYQQGPGQDPQFLISFYEKMQSDKGSIPDRFSAQQFSDYHSELNMSSLELGDSALYFCASSALLHGGGNTGELFFGEGSRLTVL.

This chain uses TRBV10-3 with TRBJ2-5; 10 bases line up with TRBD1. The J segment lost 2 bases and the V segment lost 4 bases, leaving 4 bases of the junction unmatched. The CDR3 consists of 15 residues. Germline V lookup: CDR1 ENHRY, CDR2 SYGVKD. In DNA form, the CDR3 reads TGTGCCATCAGTGGGACAGGGGGTCTTCAAGAGACCCAGTACTTC. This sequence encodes CAISGTGGLQETQYF.

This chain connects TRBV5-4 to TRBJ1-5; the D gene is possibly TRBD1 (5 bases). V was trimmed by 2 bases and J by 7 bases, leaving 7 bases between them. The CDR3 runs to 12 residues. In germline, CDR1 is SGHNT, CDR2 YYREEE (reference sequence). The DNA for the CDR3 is TGTGCCAGCAGCTTCCAGGGCCAGCCCCAGCATTTT. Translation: CASSFQGQPQHF. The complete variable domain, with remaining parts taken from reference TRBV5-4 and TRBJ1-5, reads ETGVTQSPTHLIKTRGQQVTLRCSSQSGHNTVSWYQQALGQGPQFIFQYYREEENGRGNFPPRFSGLQFPNYSSELNVNALELDDSALYLCASSFQGQPQHFGDGTRLSIL.

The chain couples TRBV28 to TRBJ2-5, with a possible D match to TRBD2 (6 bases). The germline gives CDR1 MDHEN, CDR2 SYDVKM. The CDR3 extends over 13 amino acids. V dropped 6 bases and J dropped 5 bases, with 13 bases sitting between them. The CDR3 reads CASRLEGRETQYF. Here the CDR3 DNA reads TGTGCCAGCAGATTGGAGGGGAGGGAGACCCAGTACTTC.

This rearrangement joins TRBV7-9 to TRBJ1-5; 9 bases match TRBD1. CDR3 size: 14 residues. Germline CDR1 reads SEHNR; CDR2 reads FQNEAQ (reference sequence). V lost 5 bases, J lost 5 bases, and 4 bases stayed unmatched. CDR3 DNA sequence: TGTGCCAGCAGCCGCGGGACAGGGTATCAGCCCCAGCATTTT. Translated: CASSRGTGYQPQHF.